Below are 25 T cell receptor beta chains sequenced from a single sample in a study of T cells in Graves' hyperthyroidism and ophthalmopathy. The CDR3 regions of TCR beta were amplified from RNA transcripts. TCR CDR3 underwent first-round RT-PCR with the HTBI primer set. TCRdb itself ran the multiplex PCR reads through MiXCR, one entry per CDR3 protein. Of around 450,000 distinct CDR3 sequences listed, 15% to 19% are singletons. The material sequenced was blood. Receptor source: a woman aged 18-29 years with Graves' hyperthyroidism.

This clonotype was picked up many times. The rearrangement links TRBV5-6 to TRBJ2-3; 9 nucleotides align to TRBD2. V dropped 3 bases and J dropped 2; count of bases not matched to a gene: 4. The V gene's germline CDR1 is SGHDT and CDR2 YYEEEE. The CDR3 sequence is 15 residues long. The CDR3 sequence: CASSWGLAITDTQYF. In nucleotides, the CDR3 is TGTGCCAGCAGCTGGGGACTAGCAATCACAGATACGCAGTATTTT.

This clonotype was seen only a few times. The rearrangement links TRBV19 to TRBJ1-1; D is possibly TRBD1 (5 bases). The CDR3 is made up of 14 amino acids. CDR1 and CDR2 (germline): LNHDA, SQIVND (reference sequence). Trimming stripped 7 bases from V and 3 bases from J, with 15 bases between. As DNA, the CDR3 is TGTGCCAGTAATCATGGGTTGGGGGACACTGAAGCTTTCTTT. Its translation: CASNHGLGDTEAFF.

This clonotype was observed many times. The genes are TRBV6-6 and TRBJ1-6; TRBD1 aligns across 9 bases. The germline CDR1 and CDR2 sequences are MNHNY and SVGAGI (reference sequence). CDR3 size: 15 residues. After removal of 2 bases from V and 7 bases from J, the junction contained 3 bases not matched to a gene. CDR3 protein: CASSYGGTGNSPLHF. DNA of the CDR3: TGTGCCAGCAGTTACGGCGGGACAGGGAATTCACCCCTCCACTTT.

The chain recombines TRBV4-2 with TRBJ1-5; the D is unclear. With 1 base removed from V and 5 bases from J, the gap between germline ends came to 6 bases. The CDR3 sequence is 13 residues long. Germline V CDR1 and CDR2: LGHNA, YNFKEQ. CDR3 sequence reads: CASSQGVDQPQHF. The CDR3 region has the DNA TGTGCCAGCAGCCAAGGCGTTGATCAGCCCCAGCATTTT.

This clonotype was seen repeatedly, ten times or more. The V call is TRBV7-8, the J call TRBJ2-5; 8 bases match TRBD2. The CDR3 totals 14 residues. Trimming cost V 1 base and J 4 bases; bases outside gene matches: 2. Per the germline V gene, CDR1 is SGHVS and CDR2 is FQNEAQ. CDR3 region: CASSLGLAGETQYF. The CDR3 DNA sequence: TGTGCCAGCAGCTTAGGCCTAGCGGGAGAGACCCAGTACTTC.

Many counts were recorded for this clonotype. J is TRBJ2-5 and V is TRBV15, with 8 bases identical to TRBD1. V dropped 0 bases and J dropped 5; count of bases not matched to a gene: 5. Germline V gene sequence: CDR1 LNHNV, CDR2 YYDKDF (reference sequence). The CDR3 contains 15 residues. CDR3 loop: CATSREDRVYETQYF. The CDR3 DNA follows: TGTGCCACCAGCAGAGAGGACAGGGTGTACGAGACCCAGTACTTC.

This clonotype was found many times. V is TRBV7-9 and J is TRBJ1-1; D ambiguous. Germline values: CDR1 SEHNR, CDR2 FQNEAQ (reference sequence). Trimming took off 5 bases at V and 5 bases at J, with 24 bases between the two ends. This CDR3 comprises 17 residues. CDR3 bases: TGTGCCAGCAGCCAAATTAGGGCAGAGGTGGTGTTGACTGAAGCTTTCTTT. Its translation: CASSQIRAEVVLTEAFF.

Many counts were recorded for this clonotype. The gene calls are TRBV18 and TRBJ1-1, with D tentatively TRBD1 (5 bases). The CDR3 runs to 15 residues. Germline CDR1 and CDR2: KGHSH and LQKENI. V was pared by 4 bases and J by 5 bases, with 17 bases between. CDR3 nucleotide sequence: TGTGCCAGCTCACTGGGCCCCCCGGAGGGGACTGAAGCTTTCTTT. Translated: CASSLGPPEGTEAFF.

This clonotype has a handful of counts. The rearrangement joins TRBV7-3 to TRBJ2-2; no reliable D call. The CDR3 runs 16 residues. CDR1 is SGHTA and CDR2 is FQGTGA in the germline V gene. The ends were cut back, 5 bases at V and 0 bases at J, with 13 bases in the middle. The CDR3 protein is CASSPSRSANTGELFF. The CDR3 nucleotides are TGTGCCAGCAGCCCTTCAAGGTCCGCGAACACCGGGGAGCTGTTTTTT.

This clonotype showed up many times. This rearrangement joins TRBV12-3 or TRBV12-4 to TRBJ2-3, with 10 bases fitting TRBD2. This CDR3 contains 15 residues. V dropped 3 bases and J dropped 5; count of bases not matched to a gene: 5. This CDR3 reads CASSLTSGYQDTQYF. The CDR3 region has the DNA TGTGCCAGCAGTTTGACTAGCGGGTACCAAGATACGCAGTATTTT.

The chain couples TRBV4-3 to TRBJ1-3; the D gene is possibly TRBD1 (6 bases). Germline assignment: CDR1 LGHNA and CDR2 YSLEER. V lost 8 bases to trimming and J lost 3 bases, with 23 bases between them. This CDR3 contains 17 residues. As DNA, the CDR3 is TGCGCCAGCGGGCGACGACAGGCCTCACTGTGTGGAAACACCATATATTTT. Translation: CASGRRQASLCGNTIYF.

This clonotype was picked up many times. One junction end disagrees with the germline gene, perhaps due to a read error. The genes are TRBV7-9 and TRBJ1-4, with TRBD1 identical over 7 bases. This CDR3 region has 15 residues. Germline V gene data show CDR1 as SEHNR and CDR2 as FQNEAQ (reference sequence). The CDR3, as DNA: TGTACCAGCAGCCTAAACAGGGGAGGGGATGAAAAACTGTTTTTT. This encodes CTSSLNRGGDEKLFF.

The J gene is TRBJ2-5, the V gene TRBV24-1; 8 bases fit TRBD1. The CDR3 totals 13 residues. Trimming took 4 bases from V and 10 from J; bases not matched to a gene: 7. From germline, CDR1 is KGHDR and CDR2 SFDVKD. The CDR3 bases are TGTGCCACCAGTGACCTGGACAGGGAAGACCAGTACTTC. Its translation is CATSDLDREDQYF.

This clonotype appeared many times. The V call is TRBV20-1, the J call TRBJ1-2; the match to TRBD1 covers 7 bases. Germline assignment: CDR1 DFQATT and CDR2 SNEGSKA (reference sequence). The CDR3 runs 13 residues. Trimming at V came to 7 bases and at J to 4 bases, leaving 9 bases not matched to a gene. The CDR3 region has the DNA TGCAGTGTCCCGACCGGGACAGCCTATGGCTACACCTTC. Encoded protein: CSVPTGTAYGYTF.

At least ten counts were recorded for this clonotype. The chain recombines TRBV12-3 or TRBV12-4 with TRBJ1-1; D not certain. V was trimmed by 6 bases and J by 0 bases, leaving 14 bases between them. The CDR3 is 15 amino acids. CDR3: CASRVAGQMNTEAFF. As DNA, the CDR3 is TGTGCCAGCAGAGTGGCAGGTCAAATGAACACTGAAGCTTTCTTT.

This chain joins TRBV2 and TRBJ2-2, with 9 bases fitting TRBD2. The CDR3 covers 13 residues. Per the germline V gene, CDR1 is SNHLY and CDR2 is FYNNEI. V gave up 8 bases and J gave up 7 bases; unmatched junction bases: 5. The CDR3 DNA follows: TGTGCCAGCGAGGCGGGAGGGTACGGGGAGCTGTTTTTT. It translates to CASEAGGYGELFF.

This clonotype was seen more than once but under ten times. CDR3 in DNA: TGTGCCAGCAAAAACAGGATGACGGGGGAAAACCAAGAGACCCAGTACTTC. Its translation is CASKNRMTGENQETQYF. This chain joins TRBV6-1 and TRBJ2-5, with a weak D call TRBD2 (6 bases). The CDR3 contains 17 residues. CDR1 is MNHNS and CDR2 is SASEGT in the germline V gene. The V end was cut by 7 bases, the J end by 0 bases, with 21 bases between.

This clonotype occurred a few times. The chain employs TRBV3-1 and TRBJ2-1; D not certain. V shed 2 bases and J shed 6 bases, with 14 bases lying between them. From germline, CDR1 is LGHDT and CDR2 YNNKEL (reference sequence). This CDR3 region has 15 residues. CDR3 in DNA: TGTGCCAGCAGCCAACACCGCCCCGGCCCCAATGAGCAGTTCTTC. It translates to CASSQHRPGPNEQFF.

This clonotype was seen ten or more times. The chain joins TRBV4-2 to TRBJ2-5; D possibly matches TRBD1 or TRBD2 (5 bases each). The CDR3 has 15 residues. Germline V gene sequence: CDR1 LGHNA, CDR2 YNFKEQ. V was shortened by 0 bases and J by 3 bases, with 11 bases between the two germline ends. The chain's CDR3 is CASSQEGTLKETQYF. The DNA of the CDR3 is TGTGCCAGCAGCCAAGAGGGGACCTTAAAAGAGACCCAGTACTTC.

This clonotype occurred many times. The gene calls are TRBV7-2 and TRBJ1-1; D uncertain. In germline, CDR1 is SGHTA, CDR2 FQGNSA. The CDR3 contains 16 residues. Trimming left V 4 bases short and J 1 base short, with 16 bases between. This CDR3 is CASSSPRSSWNTEAFF. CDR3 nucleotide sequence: TGTGCCAGCAGCTCCCCCAGGTCTTCCTGGAACACTGAAGCTTTCTTT.

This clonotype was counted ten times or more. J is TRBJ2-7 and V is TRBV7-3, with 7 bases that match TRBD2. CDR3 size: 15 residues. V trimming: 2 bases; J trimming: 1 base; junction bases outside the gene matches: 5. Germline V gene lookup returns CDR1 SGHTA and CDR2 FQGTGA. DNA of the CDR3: TGTGCCAGCAGCTTACGGCAGGGAGGGTCCTACGAGCAGTACTTC. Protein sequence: CASSLRQGGSYEQYF.

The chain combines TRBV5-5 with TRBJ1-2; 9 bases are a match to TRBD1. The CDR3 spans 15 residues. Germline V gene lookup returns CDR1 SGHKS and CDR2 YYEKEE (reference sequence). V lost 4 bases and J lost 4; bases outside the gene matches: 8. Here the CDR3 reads CASSQGTGGSYGYTF. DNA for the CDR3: TGTGCCAGCAGCCAAGGAACAGGGGGCTCCTATGGCTACACCTTC.

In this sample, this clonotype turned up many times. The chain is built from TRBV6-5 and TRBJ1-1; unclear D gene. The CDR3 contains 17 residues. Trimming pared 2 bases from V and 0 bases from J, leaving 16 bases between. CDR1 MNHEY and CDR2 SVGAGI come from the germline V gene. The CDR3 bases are TGTGCCAGCAGTTACAGCCCAATTGAGTACATGAACACTGAAGCTTTCTTT. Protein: CASSYSPIEYMNTEAFF.

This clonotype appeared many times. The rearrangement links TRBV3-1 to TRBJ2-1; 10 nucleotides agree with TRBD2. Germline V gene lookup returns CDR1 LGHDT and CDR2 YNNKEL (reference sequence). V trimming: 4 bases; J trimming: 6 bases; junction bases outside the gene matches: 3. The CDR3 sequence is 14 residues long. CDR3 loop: CASSLAGGANEQFF. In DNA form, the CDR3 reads TGTGCCAGCAGCCTAGCGGGAGGAGCCAATGAGCAGTTCTTC.

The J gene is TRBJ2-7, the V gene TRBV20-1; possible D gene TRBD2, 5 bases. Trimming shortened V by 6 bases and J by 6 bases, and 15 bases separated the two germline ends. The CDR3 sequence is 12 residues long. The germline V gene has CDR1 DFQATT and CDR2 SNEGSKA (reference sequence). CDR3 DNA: TGCAGTGCCACCCGGGAAGCTAGCGAGCAGTACTTC. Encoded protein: CSATREASEQYF.